This T cell receptor beta chain was documented in a study of T cell responses to AZD1222 COVID-19 vaccine. Findings of the study overall: Nearly half of unique spike-specific TCRs reportedly avoided B.1.351 and B.1.1.7 mutated regions. Spike as a whole was targeted by vaccine-associated CD4 TCRs, dominant at 160-218 and 743-854. Seropositive AZD1222 recipients at baseline numbered only 6 or 7.

The method was immunoSEQ multiplex PCR; TCRdb's version includes in-frame clones alone and lacks a portion of them. The table includes 180,000 or so clones, 92% detected once. Pooled together were second doses at about 4 or about 12 weeks. Trimming cost V 2 bases and J 10 bases, with 15 bases left between them. The CDR3 has 14 residues. Germline-derived CDR1 and CDR2 are MNHEY and SMNVEV (reference sequence). Note on this clone: Its specificity is unknown.

The sequence came from an adult who received the AZD1222 COVID-19 vaccine. The chain couples TRBV27 to TRBJ2-1; D is possibly TRBD2 (6 bases). The sequences come from peripheral blood, collected 28 days after the second AZD1222 dose. CDR3 sequence: CASSLRDSLGEQFF. CDR3 coding DNA: TGTGCCAGCAGTTTACGGGACTCTCTCGGGGAGCAGTTCTTC.